This TCR beta chain was obtained from a study of CD4 T cells in relation to SARS-CoV-2 and coronaviruses. Worth noting for this clone: Its antigen is as yet unknown.

V was pared by 0 bases and J by 2 bases, with 11 bases between. The CDR3 is 15 residues long. Germline assignment: CDR1 SGDLS and CDR2 YYNGEE. The unexposed donors gave CD4+ T cells in about 2011-2019, prior to COVID-19. The cells were cultured for 10 days before CD4+ T cells were isolated. TCRdb's table, derived via immunoSEQ multiplex PCR, lists solely in-frame clones and lacks some. The repertoire holds around 20,000 clones, approximately 68% seen once, with around 10% in the top ten. Sequences were obtained from CD4+ T cells from PBMCs, cultured in vitro. The rearrangement joins TRBV9 to TRBJ2-5; D possibly corresponds to TRBD2 (7 bases). The sequence came from a human donor in good health. In nucleotides, the CDR3 is TGTGCCAGCAGCGTAGAGGGGAGGGGGCAAGAGACCCAGTACTTC. Amino acid sequence: CASSVEGRGQETQYF.